This TCR beta chain was found in a study of OX40 agonist ivuxolimab in advanced cancers. Study as a whole: The dose-escalation cohort had hepatocellular carcinoma, melanoma, renal cell or head and neck cancer. Whole-study results and caveats: There was clonal expansion of CD4+ and CD8+ blood T cells by week 6 at 0.1 to 3.0 mg/kg.

Clones were read by immunoSEQ multiplex PCR, and TCRdb kept only the in-frame ones, dropping some. The sample has some 90,000 clones, just over 90% seen once. Germline values: CDR1 SGHAT, CDR2 FQNNGV. This CDR3 has 14 residues. Trimming stripped 5 bases from V and 6 bases from J, with 15 bases between. Concerning this clone itself: As yet, its antigen is unknown.

V and J are TRBV11-2 and TRBJ2-3; tentatively, D is TRBD2 (6 bases). The receptor was isolated from an adult with an advanced solid tumor such as melanoma, head and neck, liver or kidney cancer. The source was CD4+ or CD8+ T cells sorted from blood, collected in a trial of the OX40 agonist ivuxolimab. CDR3 DNA sequence: TGTGCCAGCAGCCCGACTAGGGGAGGTGATACGCAGTATTTT. Protein: CASSPTRGGDTQYF.